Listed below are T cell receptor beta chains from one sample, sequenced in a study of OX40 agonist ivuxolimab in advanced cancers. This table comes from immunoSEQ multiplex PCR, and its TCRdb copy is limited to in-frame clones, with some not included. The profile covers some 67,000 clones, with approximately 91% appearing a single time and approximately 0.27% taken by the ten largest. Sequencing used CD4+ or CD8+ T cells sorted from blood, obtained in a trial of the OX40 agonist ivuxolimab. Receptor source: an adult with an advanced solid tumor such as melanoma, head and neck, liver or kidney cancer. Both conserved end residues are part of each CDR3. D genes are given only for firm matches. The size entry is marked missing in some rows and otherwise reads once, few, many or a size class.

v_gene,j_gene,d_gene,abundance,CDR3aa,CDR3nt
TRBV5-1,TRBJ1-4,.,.,CASSLVQATNEKLFF,TGCGCCAGCAGCTTGGTACAGGCAACTAATGAAAAACTGTTTTTT
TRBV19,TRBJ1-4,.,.,CASTQGGAEKLFF,TGTGCCAGCACACAGGGAGGTGCTGAAAAACTGTTTTTT
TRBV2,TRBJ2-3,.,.,CASSERTTDTQYF,TGTGCCAGCAGTGAACGCACCACAGATACGCAGTATTTT
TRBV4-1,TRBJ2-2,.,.,CASSQILLWELFF,TGCGCCAGCAGCCAAATACTACTATGGGAGCTGTTTTTT
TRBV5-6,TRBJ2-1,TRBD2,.,CASSFLGSGSYNEQFF,TGTGCCAGCAGCTTCTTAGGTAGCGGGTCCTACAATGAGCAGTTCTTC
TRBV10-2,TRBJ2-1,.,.,CASRGLGSYNEQFF,TGCGCCAGCAGGGGCCTCGGGTCCTACAATGAGCAGTTCTTC
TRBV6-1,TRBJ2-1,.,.,CASSPRQSSEQFF,TGTGCCAGCAGTCCCCGACAGTCCTCGGAGCAGTTCTTC
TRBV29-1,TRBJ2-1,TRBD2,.,CSVAEPGLAGIEQFF,TGCAGCGTTGCGGAACCGGGACTAGCGGGAATTGAGCAGTTCTTC
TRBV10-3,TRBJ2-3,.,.,CAIRTGFDTDTQYF,TGTGCCATCAGGACAGGTTTCGACACAGATACGCAGTATTTT
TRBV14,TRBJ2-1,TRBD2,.,CASRPSGRVDNEQFF,TGTGCCAGCAGACCTAGCGGGAGGGTCGACAATGAGCAGTTCTTC
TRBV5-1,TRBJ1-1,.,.,CASSLQLENTEAFF,TGCGCCAGCAGCTTGCAACTGGAGAACACTGAAGCTTTCTTT
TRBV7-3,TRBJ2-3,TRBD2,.,CASSSSIAGRGQYF,TGTGCCAGCAGCTCTTCAATAGCGGGAAGGGGGCAGTATTTT
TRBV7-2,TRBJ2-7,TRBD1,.,CASSFPGQGAYEQYF,TGTGCCAGCAGCTTCCCGGGACAGGGGGCCTACGAGCAGTACTTC
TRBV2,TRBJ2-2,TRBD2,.,CASSLGLASTGELFF,TGTGCCAGCAGCTTGGGACTAGCGAGCACCGGGGAGCTGTTTTTT
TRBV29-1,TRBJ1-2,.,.,CSVWGAEANYGYTF,TGCAGCGTTTGGGGGGCGGAAGCTAACTATGGCTACACCTTC
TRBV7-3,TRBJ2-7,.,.,CASSTGNGEEQYF,TGTGCCAGCAGCACCGGTAATGGGGAAGAGCAGTACTTC
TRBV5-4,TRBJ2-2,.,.,CASSQGSDSTGELFF,TGTGCCAGCAGCCAAGGGAGCGATTCCACCGGGGAGCTGTTTTTT
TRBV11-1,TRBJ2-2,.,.,CASSSANTGELFF,TGTGCCAGTTCTAGCGCGAACACCGGGGAGCTGTTTTTT
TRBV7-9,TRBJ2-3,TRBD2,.,CASSPGTSGIDTQYF,TGTGCCAGCAGCCCCGGGACTAGCGGGATTGATACGCAGTATTTT
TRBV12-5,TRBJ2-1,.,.,CASGFRIPNEQFF,TGTGCTAGTGGTTTCCGGATCCCGAATGAGCAGTTCTTC
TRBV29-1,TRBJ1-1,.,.,CSVDGRPTEAFF,TGCAGCGTTGACGGCAGACCCACTGAAGCTTTCTTT
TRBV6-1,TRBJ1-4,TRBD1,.,CASIGRGPNEKLFF,TGTGCCAGCATAGGCAGGGGGCCTAATGAAAAACTGTTTTTT
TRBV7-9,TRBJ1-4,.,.,CASSVTGLSEKLFF,TGTGCCAGCAGCGTAACAGGGCTGAGTGAAAAACTGTTTTTT
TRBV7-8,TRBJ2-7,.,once,CASSLALGVSYEQYF,TGTGCCAGCAGCTTAGCGCTGGGTGTAAGCTACGAGCAGTACTTC
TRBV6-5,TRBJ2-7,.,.,CASQRTGGGFGEQYF,TGTGCCAGCCAGCGCACAGGGGGGGGGTTCGGCGAGCAGTACTTC
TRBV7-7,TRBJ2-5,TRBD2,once,CASSSGLAGKSETQYF,TGTGCCAGCAGCTCGGGACTAGCGGGCAAGTCAGAGACCCAGTACTTC
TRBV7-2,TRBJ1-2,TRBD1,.,CASSFYLTGDYGYTF,TGTGCCAGCAGCTTCTACTTGACAGGGGACTATGGCTACACCTTC
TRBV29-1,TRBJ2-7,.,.,CSVAGGTGSAYEQYF,TGCAGCGTTGCGGGGGGGACAGGGTCCGCCTACGAGCAGTACTTC
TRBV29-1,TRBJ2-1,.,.,CSVEGGEAYNEQFF,TGCAGCGTTGAAGGTGGAGAGGCCTACAATGAGCAGTTCTTC
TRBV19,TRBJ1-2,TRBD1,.,CASTAGTGNNYGYTF,TGTGCCAGTACAGCCGGGACAGGGAATAACTATGGCTACACCTTC
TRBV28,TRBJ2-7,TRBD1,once,CAVQGGVVYEQYF,TGTGCCGTACAGGGGGGAGTTGTCTACGAGCAGTACTTC
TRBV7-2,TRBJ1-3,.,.,CASSSSPGNTIYF,TGTGCCAGCAGCTCGTCCCCCGGAAACACCATATATTTT
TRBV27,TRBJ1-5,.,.,CASSRGRGQPQHF,TGTGCCAGCAGTCGAGGGAGGGGGCAGCCCCAGCATTTT
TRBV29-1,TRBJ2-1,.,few,CSAQQGWYNEQFF,TGCAGCGCCCAACAGGGCTGGTACAATGAGCAGTTCTTC
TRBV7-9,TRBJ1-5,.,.,CASSLGNHGGHQPQHF,TGTGCCAGCAGCTTAGGTAACCATGGAGGCCATCAGCCCCAGCATTTT
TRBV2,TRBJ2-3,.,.,CASSAGSRQDTQYF,TGTGCCAGCAGTGCCGGGTCTCGGCAAGATACGCAGTATTTT
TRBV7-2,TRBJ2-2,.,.,CASSFAGGTNTGELFF,TGTGCCAGCAGCTTCGCTGGCGGGACGAACACCGGGGAGCTGTTTTTT
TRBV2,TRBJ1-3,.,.,CASTALGWGGNTIYF,TGTGCCAGCACCGCATTAGGGTGGGGTGGAAACACCATATATTTT
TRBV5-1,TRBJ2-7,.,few,CASSPGTWAYEQYF,TGCGCCAGCAGCCCCGGGACTTGGGCCTACGAGCAGTACTTC
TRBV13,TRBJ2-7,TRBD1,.,CASAYRGFGSYEQYF,TGTGCCAGCGCCTACAGGGGGTTCGGCTCCTACGAGCAGTACTTC
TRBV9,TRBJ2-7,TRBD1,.,CASSAGTGVEQYF,TGTGCCAGCAGCGCCGGGACAGGGGTCGAGCAGTACTTC
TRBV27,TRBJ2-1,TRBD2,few,CASTLKGYKREGPNEQFF,TGTGCCAGCACCCTTAAAGGCTACAAGCGGGAGGGCCCTAATGAGCAGTTCTTC